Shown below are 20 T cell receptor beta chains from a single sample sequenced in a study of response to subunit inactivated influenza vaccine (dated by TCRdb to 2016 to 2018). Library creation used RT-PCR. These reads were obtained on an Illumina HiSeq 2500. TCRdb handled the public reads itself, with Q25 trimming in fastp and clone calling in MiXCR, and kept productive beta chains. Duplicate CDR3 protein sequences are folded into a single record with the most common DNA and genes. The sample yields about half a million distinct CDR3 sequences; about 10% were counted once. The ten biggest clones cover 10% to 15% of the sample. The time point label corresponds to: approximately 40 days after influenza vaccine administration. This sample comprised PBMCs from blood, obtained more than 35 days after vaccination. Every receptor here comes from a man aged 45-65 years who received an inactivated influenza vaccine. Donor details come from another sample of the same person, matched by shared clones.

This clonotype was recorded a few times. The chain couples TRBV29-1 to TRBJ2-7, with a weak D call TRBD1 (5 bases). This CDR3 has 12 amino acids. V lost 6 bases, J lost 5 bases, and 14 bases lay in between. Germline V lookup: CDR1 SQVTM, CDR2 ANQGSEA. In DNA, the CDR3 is TGCAGCGTAGCAGGGTGGGGCCACGAGCAGTACTTC. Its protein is CSVAGWGHEQYF.

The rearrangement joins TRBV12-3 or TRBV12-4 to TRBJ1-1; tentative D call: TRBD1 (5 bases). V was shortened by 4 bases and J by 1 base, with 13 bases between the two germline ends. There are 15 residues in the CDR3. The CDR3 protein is CASSYNPGKNTEAFF. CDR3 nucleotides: TGTGCCAGCAGTTACAACCCAGGGAAGAACACTGAAGCTTTCTTT.

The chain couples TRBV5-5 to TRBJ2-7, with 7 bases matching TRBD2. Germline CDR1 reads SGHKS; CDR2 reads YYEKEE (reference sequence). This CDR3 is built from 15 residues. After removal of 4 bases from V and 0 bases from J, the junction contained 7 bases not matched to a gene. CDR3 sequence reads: CASSPVGRSSYEQYF. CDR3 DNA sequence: TGTGCCAGCAGCCCCGTCGGGAGGAGCTCCTACGAGCAGTACTTC.

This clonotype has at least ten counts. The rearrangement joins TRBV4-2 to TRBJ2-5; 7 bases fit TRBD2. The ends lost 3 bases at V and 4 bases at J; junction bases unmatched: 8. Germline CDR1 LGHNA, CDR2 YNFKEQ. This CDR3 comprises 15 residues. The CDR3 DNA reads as TGTGCCAGCAGCCAGGGCCCTAGCGGTTTAGAGACCCAGTACTTC. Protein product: CASSQGPSGLETQYF.

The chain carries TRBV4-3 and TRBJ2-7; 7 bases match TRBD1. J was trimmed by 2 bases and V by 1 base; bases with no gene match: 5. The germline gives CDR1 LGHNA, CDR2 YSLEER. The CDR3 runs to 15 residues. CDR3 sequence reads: CASSQVGDRAYEQYF. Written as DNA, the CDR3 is TGCGCCAGCAGCCAAGTGGGTGACAGGGCCTACGAGCAGTACTTC.

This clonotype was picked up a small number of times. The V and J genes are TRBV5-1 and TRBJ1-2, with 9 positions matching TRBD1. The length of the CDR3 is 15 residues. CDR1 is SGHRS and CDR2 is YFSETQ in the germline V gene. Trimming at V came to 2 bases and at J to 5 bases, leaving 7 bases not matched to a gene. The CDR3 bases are TGCGCCAGCAGCTTTGGGACAGGGCAAGAGTATGGCTACACCTTC. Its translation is CASSFGTGQEYGYTF.

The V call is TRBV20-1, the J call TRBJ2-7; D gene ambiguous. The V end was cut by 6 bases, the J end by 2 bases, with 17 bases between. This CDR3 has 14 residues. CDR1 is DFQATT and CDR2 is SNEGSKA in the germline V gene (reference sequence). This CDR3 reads CSATRLTTAYEQYF. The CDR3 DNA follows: TGCAGTGCAACGCGGCTGACGACCGCCTACGAGCAGTACTTC.

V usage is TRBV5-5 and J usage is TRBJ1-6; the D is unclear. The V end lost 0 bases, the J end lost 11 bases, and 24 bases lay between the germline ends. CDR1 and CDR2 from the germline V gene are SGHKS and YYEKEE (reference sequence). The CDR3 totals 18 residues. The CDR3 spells CASSLALSPGPFVAPLHF. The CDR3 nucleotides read TGTGCCAGCAGCTTGGCTTTATCGCCAGGCCCCTTCGTGGCACCCCTCCACTTT.

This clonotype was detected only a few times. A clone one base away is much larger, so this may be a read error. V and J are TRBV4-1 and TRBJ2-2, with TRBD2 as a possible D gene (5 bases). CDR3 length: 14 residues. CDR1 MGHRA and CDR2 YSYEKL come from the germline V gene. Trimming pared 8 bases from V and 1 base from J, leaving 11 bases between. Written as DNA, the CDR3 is TGCGCCAGCCGCCCCGGACTGAACACCGGGGAGCTGTTTTTT. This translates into CASRPGLNTGELFF.

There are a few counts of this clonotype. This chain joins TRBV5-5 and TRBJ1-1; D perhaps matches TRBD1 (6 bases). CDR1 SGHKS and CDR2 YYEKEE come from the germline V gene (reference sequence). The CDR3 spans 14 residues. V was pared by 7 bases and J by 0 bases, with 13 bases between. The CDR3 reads CASAGAHMNTEAFF. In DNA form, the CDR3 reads TGTGCCAGCGCAGGGGCGCATATGAACACTGAAGCTTTCTTT.

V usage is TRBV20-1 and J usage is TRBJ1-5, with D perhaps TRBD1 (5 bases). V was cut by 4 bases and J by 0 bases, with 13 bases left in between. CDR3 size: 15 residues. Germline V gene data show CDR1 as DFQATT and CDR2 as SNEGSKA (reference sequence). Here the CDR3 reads CSATRGGTSNQPQHF. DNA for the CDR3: TGCAGTGCTACCCGGGGCGGGACTAGCAATCAGCCCCAGCATTTT.

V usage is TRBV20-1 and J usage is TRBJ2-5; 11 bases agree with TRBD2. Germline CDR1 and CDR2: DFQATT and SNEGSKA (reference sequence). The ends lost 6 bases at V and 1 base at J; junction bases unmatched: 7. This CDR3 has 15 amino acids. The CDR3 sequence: CSAGEGTSGQETQYF. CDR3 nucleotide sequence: TGCAGTGCCGGGGAAGGGACTAGCGGCCAAGAGACCCAGTACTTC.

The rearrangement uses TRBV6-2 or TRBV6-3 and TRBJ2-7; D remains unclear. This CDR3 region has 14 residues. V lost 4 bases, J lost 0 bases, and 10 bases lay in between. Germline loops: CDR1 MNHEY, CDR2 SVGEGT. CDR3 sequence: CASSFGWDSYEQYF. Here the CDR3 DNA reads TGTGCCAGCAGTTTCGGGTGGGACTCCTACGAGCAGTACTTC.

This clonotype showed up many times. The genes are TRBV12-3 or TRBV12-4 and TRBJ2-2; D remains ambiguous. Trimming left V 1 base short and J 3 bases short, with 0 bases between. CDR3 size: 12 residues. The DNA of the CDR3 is TGTGCCAGCAGTTTAGACACCGGGGAGCTGTTTTTT. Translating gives CASSLDTGELFF.

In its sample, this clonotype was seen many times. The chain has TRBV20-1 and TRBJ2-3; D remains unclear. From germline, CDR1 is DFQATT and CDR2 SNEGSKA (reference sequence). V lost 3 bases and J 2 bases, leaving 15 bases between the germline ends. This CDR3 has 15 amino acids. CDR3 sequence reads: CSASRQLTPTDTQYF. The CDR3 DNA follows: TGCAGTGCTAGCCGCCAACTAACTCCCACAGATACGCAGTATTTT.

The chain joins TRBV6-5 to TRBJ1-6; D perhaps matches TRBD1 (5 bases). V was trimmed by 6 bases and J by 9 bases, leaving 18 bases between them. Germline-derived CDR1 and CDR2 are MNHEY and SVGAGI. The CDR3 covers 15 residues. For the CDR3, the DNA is TGTGCCAGCAGACCCTTTGGGGCCCGGGGTTCACCCCTCCACTTT. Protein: CASRPFGARGSPLHF.

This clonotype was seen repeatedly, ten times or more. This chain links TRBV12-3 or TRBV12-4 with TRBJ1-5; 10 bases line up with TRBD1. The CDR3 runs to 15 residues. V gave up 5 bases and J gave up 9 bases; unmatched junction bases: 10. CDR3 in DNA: TGTGCCAGCAGTCGGCACGGACAGGGGGAATCGCCCCAGCATTTT. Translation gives CASSRHGQGESPQHF.

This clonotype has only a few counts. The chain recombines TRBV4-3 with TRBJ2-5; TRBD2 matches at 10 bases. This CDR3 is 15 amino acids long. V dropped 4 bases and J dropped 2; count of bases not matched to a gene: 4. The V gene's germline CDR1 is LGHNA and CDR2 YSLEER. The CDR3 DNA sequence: TGCGCCAGCAGCCGCGGACTAGCGGTTCAAGAGACCCAGTACTTC. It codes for CASSRGLAVQETQYF.

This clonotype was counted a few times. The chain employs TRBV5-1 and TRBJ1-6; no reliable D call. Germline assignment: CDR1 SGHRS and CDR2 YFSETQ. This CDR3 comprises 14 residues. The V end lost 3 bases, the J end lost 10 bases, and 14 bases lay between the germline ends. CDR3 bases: TGCGCCAGCAGCTCCGGGGAAGGACGGTCACCCCTCCACTTT. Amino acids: CASSSGEGRSPLHF.

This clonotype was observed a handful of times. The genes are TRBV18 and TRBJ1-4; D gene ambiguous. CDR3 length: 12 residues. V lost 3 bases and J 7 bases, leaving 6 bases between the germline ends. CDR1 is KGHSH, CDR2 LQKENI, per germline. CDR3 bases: TGTGCCAGCTCACCGTCCAGTGAAAAACTGTTTTTT. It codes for CASSPSSEKLFF. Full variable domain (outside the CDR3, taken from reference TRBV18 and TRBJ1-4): NAGVMQNPRHLVRRRGQEARLRCSPMKGHSHVYWYRQLPEEGLKFMVYLQKENIIDESGMPKERFSAEFPKEGPSILRIQQVVRGDSAAYFCASSPSSEKLFFGSGTQLSVL.